Below are 5 T cell receptor beta chains sequenced from a single sample in a study of radiotherapy plus CTLA-4 blockade in lung cancer (dated by TCRdb to the late 2010s). Libraries were prepared through the immunoSEQ multiplex PCR assay. Drawn from immuneACCESS, this table holds only the in-frame rearrangements with V and J called that TCRdb kept. Clones are partly lost; checked studies trace under half to an unresolved V gene and leave the rest unexplained. In this sample the table shows 70,000 to 90,000 clones, roughly 86% of which occur a single time. The ten largest clones add up to around 0.85% of the sample. The material was peripheral blood, obtained from a patient treated with radiotherapy plus ipilimumab. These receptors were collected from a human donor with non-small cell lung cancer who had stable disease on radiotherapy plus ipilimumab.

This clone was picked up one time. The junction and the germline gene differ at one end; a read error may be behind it. The CDR3 bases are TGTGCCAGTGGGACGGGACAGGTATTTAATGCGCAGTTCTTC. Protein product: CASGTGQVFNAQFF. The rearrangement joins TRBV19 to TRBJ2-1, with TRBD1 matching over 8 bases. The CDR3 consists of 14 residues. Germline V gene lookup returns CDR1 LNHDA and CDR2 SQIVND (reference sequence).

The J gene is TRBJ2-1, the V gene TRBV4-1; TRBD1 agrees at 8 bases. Germline trimming cut 0 bases from V and 5 bases from J; bases unmatched to any gene: 3. The length of the CDR3 is 15 residues. CDR1 and CDR2 from the germline V gene are MGHRA and YSYEKL. CDR3 nucleotides: TGCGCCAGCAGCCAAGATTGGACAGGGAACAATGAGCAGTTCTTC. Amino acid sequence: CASSQDWTGNNEQFF.

CDR3 sequence: CATRLLAGNYGYTF. CDR3 coding DNA: TGTGCCACCAGACTTCTTGCGGGGAACTATGGCTACACCTTC. The rearrangement joins TRBV27 to TRBJ1-2; unclear D gene. Trimming took off 10 bases at V and 2 bases at J, with 17 bases between the two ends. This CDR3 is built from 14 residues. Germline CDR1 reads MNHEY; CDR2 reads SMNVEV (reference sequence).

This clone was counted between two and nine times. V and J are TRBV10-2 and TRBJ2-2; D is uncertain. Trimming removed 6 bases at V and 6 bases at J, with 11 bases between. The CDR3 is 13 amino acids. From germline, CDR1 is WSHSY and CDR2 SAAADI. This chain's CDR3 is CASRWLESGELFF. The DNA for the CDR3 is TGCGCCAGCAGGTGGCTGGAATCCGGGGAGCTGTTTTTT.

The rearrangement joins TRBV28 to TRBJ2-5, with D perhaps matching TRBD2 (6 bases). Matching the DNA end better, TRBJ2-7 makes the J call doubtful. Germline V lookup: CDR1 MDHEN, CDR2 SYDVKM. CDR3 length: 16 residues. The CDR3 DNA is TGTGCCAGCAGTTTGCCTAACACGGGACTCTCCTACGAGCAGTACTTC. Its translation: CASSLPNTGLSYEQYF.